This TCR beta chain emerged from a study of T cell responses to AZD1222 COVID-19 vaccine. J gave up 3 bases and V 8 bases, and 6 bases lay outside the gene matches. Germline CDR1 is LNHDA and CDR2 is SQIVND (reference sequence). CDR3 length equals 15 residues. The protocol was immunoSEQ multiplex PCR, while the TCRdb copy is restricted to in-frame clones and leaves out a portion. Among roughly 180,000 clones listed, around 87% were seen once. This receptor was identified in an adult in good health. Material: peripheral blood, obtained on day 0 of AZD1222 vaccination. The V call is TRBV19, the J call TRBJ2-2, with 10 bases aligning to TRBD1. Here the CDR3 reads CASQSGTGDTGELFF. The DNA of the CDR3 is TGTGCCAGTCAATCCGGGACAGGGGACACCGGGGAGCTGTTTTTT.